This entry lists 4 T cell receptor beta chains sequenced from one sample in a study of neoadjuvant nivolumab and ipilimumab in lung cancer. Data came from immunoSEQ multiplex PCR; TCRdb stores just in-frame clones and leaves some out. The sample has roughly 49,000 clones; roughly 91% are singletons. Here the sequenced sample was blood, taken before neoadjuvant nivolumab, alone or with ipilimumab. All receptors derive from an adult with non-small cell lung cancer. Some clones in this sample may be carry-over from other donors' samples.

The chain combines TRBV30 with TRBJ1-2, with 10 bases matching TRBD1. Germline CDR1 GTSNPN, CDR2 SVGIG (reference sequence). The CDR3 runs to 14 residues. Unmatched junction bases numbered 11, after V lost 5 bases and J lost 8 bases. This CDR3 reads CAWSTGGSLGGYTF. CDR3 in DNA: TGTGCCTGGTCGACAGGGGGCTCCCTTGGGGGCTACACCTTC.

The CDR3 nucleotides are TGTGCCAGCAGCTTAGGGACAGGAAACTACGAGCAGTACTTC. Its protein is CASSLGTGNYEQYF. J is TRBJ2-7 and V is TRBV7-9; 7 bases align to TRBD1. This CDR3 region has 14 residues. The V and J ends lost 1 base and 3 bases, in that order; junction bases with no gene match: 3. Germline-derived CDR1 and CDR2 are SEHNR and FQNEAQ (reference sequence).

The rearrangement uses TRBV18 and TRBJ2-1; D is undetermined. CDR3 length: 13 residues. Germline CDR1 KGHSH, CDR2 LQKENI. Trimming stripped 3 bases from V and 9 bases from J, with 12 bases between. CDR3 nucleotide sequence: TGTGCCAGCTCACCCCAATTATTAAGTGAGCAGTTCTTC. Translation gives CASSPQLLSEQFF.

The chain joins TRBV19 to TRBJ1-2; a weak D match, TRBD1 (6 bases). The CDR3 length is 14 residues. The V end was cut by 5 bases, the J end by 4 bases, with 14 bases between. From germline, CDR1 is LNHDA and CDR2 SQIVND (reference sequence). Written as DNA, the CDR3 is TGTGCCAGTAGTCCGCATACAGGGAGCTATGGCTACACCTTC. This translates into CASSPHTGSYGYTF.